Shown below are 16 T cell receptor beta chains from a single sample sequenced in a study of OX40 agonist ivuxolimab in advanced cancers. Only in-frame clones appear in the TCRdb table, and some are missing; sequencing was by immunoSEQ multiplex PCR. Among roughly 80,000 clones listed, just over 85% were seen once. The specimen was CD4+ or CD8+ T cells sorted from blood, collected in a trial of the OX40 agonist ivuxolimab. These TCRs come from an adult with an advanced solid tumor such as melanoma, head and neck, liver or kidney cancer.

This chain uses TRBV9 with TRBJ1-5; no clear D gene. V shed 3 bases and J shed 2 bases, with 12 bases lying between them. Per the germline V gene, CDR1 is SGDLS and CDR2 is YYNGEE. The CDR3 extends over 15 amino acids. The CDR3 loop reads CASSAYEYGNQPQHF. In DNA form, the CDR3 reads TGTGCCAGCAGCGCATACGAGTACGGCAATCAGCCCCAGCATTTT.

The chain joins TRBV6-6 to TRBJ1-2; D not certain. The CDR3 has 10 residues. Germline assignment: CDR1 MNHNY and CDR2 SVGAGI (reference sequence). Between the trimmed V and J ends, which lost 11 bases and 0 bases, there was a span of 4 bases. The CDR3 bases are TGTGCCGCGGCTAACTATGGCTACACCTTC. Residues: CAAANYGYTF.

The chain recombines TRBV2 with TRBJ1-4, with D possibly TRBD1 on 5 matching bases. V was trimmed by 3 bases and J by 8 bases, leaving 13 bases between them. This CDR3 comprises 14 residues. Germline values: CDR1 SNHLY, CDR2 FYNNEI. In DNA form, the CDR3 reads TGTGCCAGCAGTGATTGGGGGGGGAAGGAAAAACTGTTTTTT. It codes for CASSDWGGKEKLFF.

The chain has TRBV4-1 and TRBJ2-5, with TRBD2 matching over 11 bases. J lost 2 bases, V lost 0 bases, and 2 bases had no gene match. Per the germline V gene, CDR1 is MGHRA and CDR2 is YSYEKL. The CDR3 sequence is 16 residues long. The CDR3 protein is CASSQDRTSGQETQYF. As DNA, the CDR3 is TGCGCCAGCAGCCAAGATCGGACTAGCGGGCAAGAGACCCAGTACTTC.

The rearrangement joins TRBV19 to TRBJ2-7, with 9 bases fitting TRBD1. V shed 6 bases, J shed 4 bases, and the junction held 4 bases outside the gene matches. CDR3 length: 13 residues. The germline gives CDR1 LNHDA, CDR2 SQIVND (reference sequence). This CDR3 reads CASSRDRAYEQYF. CDR3 DNA: TGTGCCAGTAGCCGGGACAGGGCTTACGAGCAGTACTTC. Combining the CDR3 with reference TRBV19 and TRBJ2-7 gives the whole variable domain DGGITQSPKYLFRKEGQNVTLSCEQNLNHDAMYWYRQDPGQGLRLIYYSQIVNDFQKGDIAEGYSVSREKKESFPLTVTSAQKNPTAFYLCASSRDRAYEQYFGPGTRLTVT.

V gene TRBV6-1 combines with J gene TRBJ1-5; the D gene is possibly TRBD1 (6 bases). The CDR3 runs 14 residues. CDR1 is MNHNS and CDR2 is SASEGT in the germline V gene. Trimming removed 8 bases from V and 2 bases from J, with 13 bases in between. CDR3 in amino acids: CASLGGMGNQPQHF. The CDR3 coding sequence is TGTGCCAGCTTAGGGGGAATGGGCAATCAGCCCCAGCATTTT.

V gene TRBV28 combines with J gene TRBJ2-7; D not resolved. Germline assignment: CDR1 MDHEN and CDR2 SYDVKM. This CDR3 spans 14 amino acids. Between the trimmed V and J ends, which lost 4 bases and 5 bases, there was a span of 15 bases. CDR3 residues: CASSSQPPPHEQYF. Here the CDR3 DNA reads TGTGCCAGCAGTTCTCAACCACCCCCCCACGAGCAGTACTTC. Together with reference TRBV28 and TRBJ2-7, the CDR3 gives the full variable domain: DVKVTQSSRYLVKRTGEKVFLECVQDMDHENMFWYRQDPGLGLRLIYFSYDVKMKEKGDIPEGYSVSREKKERFSLILESASTNQTSMYLCASSSQPPPHEQYFGPGTRLTVT.

J is TRBJ2-1 and V is TRBV6-1, with 9 positions matching TRBD2. V lost 3 bases and J lost 9; bases outside the gene matches: 9. Germline V CDR1 and CDR2: MNHNS, SASEGT. The CDR3 covers 15 residues. For the CDR3, the DNA is TGTGCCAGCAGTGAGCTTATAGCGGGAGTTGTTGAGCAGTTCTTC. Protein product: CASSELIAGVVEQFF.

This chain links TRBV5-6 with TRBJ1-4, with 7 bases aligning to TRBD1. This CDR3 has 15 amino acids. In germline, CDR1 is SGHDT, CDR2 YYEEEE. Trimming took 2 bases from V and 4 from J; bases not matched to a gene: 5. CDR3: CASSFRGEGNEKLFF. DNA of the CDR3: TGTGCCAGCAGCTTCAGGGGGGAAGGTAATGAAAAACTGTTTTTT.

The chain employs TRBV6-1 and TRBJ1-5; D not certain. The CDR3 spans 13 residues. V lost 8 bases and J 11 bases, leaving 19 bases between the germline ends. The germline CDR1 and CDR2 sequences are MNHNS and SASEGT. The CDR3 spells CASGTTHQSAQHF. Here the CDR3 DNA reads TGTGCCAGCGGAACAACCCATCAATCAGCCCAGCATTTT.

V is TRBV6-1 and J is TRBJ2-7; D is possibly TRBD1 (5 bases). The length of the CDR3 is 14 residues. V lost 6 bases to trimming and J lost 2 bases, with 14 bases between them. CDR1 is MNHNS, CDR2 SASEGT, per germline. As DNA, the CDR3 is TGTGCCAGCAGGGACACTTCCCCCCCCTACGAGCAGTACTTC. Amino acid sequence: CASRDTSPPYEQYF.

The chain is built from TRBV5-5 and TRBJ1-2, with TRBD1 identical over 10 bases. The ends lost 0 bases at V and 5 bases at J; junction bases unmatched: 7. CDR3 size: 16 residues. Germline V lookup: CDR1 SGHKS, CDR2 YYEKEE (reference sequence). Here the CDR3 reads CASSLGRQGASYGYTF. The CDR3 DNA is TGTGCCAGCAGCTTGGGACGACAGGGGGCTTCTTATGGCTACACCTTC.

The genes are TRBV7-2 and TRBJ1-2; possible D gene TRBD1, 5 bases. The germline V gene encodes CDR1 SGHTA and CDR2 FQGNSA. The CDR3 has 15 amino acids. The germline V and J ends were trimmed by 1 base and 4 bases, with 13 bases remaining between them. CDR3 DNA: TGTGCCAGCAGCTTAGGGGGGTCCGGGATCTATGGCTACACCTTC. This gives the protein CASSLGGSGIYGYTF.

The V gene is TRBV27, the J gene TRBJ2-3; 10 bases are a match to TRBD1. The length of the CDR3 is 17 residues. J was trimmed by 6 bases and V by 4 bases; bases with no gene match: 13. Germline V gene data show CDR1 as MNHEY and CDR2 as SMNVEV (reference sequence). The CDR3 nucleotides are TGTGCCAGCAGTTCTTCCAGGGACAGGGGCCGTGGGGATACGCAGTATTTT. Its protein is CASSSSRDRGRGDTQYF.

This clone occurred once. The V call is TRBV18, the J call TRBJ2-1, with a possible D match to TRBD2 (5 bases). The V and J ends lost 5 bases and 15 bases respectively, with 11 bases between them. The CDR3 covers 10 residues. From germline, CDR1 is KGHSH and CDR2 LQKENI. CDR3: CASSEGFPFF. The DNA for the CDR3 is TGTGCCAGCTCAGAGGGATTCCCGTTCTTC.

The chain carries TRBV18 and TRBJ2-5, with 9 bases fitting TRBD2. Germline V gene data show CDR1 as KGHSH and CDR2 as LQKENI. This CDR3 has 16 residues. The ends lost 3 bases at V and 5 bases at J; junction bases unmatched: 10. The CDR3 sequence is CASSPELAGVEETQYF. DNA of the CDR3: TGTGCCAGCTCACCTGAGTTAGCGGGGGTTGAGGAGACCCAGTACTTC.